What follows is one T cell receptor (delta chain) and its context. This DNA translates differently at residue 8 from the TCRdb protein, which is that of a much larger clone; a read error is likely, and the protein shown is the DNA's own translation. The data originate from a study of γδ T cells in repeated Plasmodium falciparum infection. TCRdb reprocessed the multiplex PCR reads using CATT. This table has roughly 93,000 delta-chain clones, roughly 0.9% appearing once. The clonotype comes from a pool of human donors (malaria-infected and uninfected, not separated). Specimen: gamma-delta T cells from blood.

CDR3 nucleotide sequence: TGTGCCTGTGACCGTACTGGGGATTTGTACACCGATAAACTCATCTTT. Protein: CACDRTGDLYTDKLIF. The chain combines TRDV2 with TRDJ1, with TRDD3 matching over 7 bases. The J gene was missing in TCRdb and was found by matching the end of the DNA to germline. CDR1 is GEAIGNYY and CDR2 is EKD in the germline V gene. With V trimmed by 3 bases and J by 0 bases, 9 bases remained unmatched. The CDR3 is 16 amino acids.